These 27 T cell receptor beta chains share one sample of origin, sequenced in a study of OX40 agonist ivuxolimab in advanced cancers. Data came from immunoSEQ multiplex PCR; TCRdb stores just in-frame clones and leaves some out. The sample includes about 38,000 clones, 70% to 85% of them seen just once. The sequenced sample was CD4+ or CD8+ T cells sorted from blood, obtained in a trial of the OX40 agonist ivuxolimab. These receptors all stem from an adult with an advanced solid tumor such as melanoma, head and neck, liver or kidney cancer.

The chain carries TRBV18 and TRBJ2-5, with D unresolved. Near its end, the DNA agrees better with TRBJ2-7, so the J call may be wrong. There are 15 residues in the CDR3. CDR1 is KGHSH, CDR2 LQKENI, per germline. CDR3 in DNA: TGTGCCAGCTCACCCCCAGGCGGTAGGTACGACGAGCAGTACTTC. This codes for CASSPPGGRYDEQYF.

The chain links TRBV6-1 to TRBJ2-2; 10 bases agree with TRBD1. The V gene's germline CDR1 is MNHNS and CDR2 SASEGT. This CDR3 spans 14 amino acids. Trimming took 6 bases from V and 7 from J; bases not matched to a gene: 5. The CDR3 region has the DNA TGTGCCAGCAGCCGACAGGGGGCTGGCGGGGAGCTGTTTTTT. Translation gives CASSRQGAGGELFF.

V gene TRBV28 combines with J gene TRBJ2-1; the D gene could be TRBD1 or TRBD2 (5 bases each). This CDR3 is 14 amino acids long. Trimming stripped 8 bases from V and 9 bases from J, with 20 bases between. The germline V gene has CDR1 MDHEN and CDR2 SYDVKM. The CDR3 coding sequence is TGTGCCAGCTCTAACGCCGGGACCATCGGTGAGCAGTTCTTC. Amino acid sequence: CASSNAGTIGEQFF.

This rearrangement joins TRBV5-1 to TRBJ2-7; D is ambiguous. The ends were cut back, 4 bases at V and 3 bases at J, with 8 bases in the middle. This CDR3 comprises 12 residues. Looked up from germline, CDR1 is SGHRS and CDR2 is YFSETQ. CDR3 sequence reads: CASSGSFYEQYF. The CDR3 region has the DNA TGCGCCAGCAGCGGCTCATTCTACGAGCAGTACTTC.

This chain uses TRBV7-9 with TRBJ1-2; D gene unclear. The CDR3 runs 13 residues. Trimming took off 3 bases at V and 2 bases at J, with 7 bases between the two ends. Germline CDR1 SEHNR, CDR2 FQNEAQ (reference sequence). The CDR3: CASSFVGNYGYTF. CDR3 nucleotide sequence: TGTGCCAGCAGCTTCGTGGGGAACTATGGCTACACCTTC.

The chain couples TRBV5-4 to TRBJ1-4; 7 nucleotides line up with TRBD1. After removal of 4 bases from V and 8 bases from J, the junction contained 8 bases not matched to a gene. The CDR3 extends over 14 amino acids. The germline CDR1 and CDR2 sequences are SGHNT and YYREEE (reference sequence). In DNA, the CDR3 is TGTGCCAGCAGCAGCCACAGGGGAGGGGAAAAACTGTTTTTT. Translated, it gives CASSSHRGGEKLFF.

The chain recombines TRBV7-2 with TRBJ2-3; TRBD2 aligns across 12 bases. Germline V gene data show CDR1 as SGHTA and CDR2 as FQGNSA. There are 16 residues in the CDR3. V gave up 3 bases and J gave up 3 bases; unmatched junction bases: 4. CDR3 in DNA: TGTGCCAGCAGCTTCCTAGCGGGAGGGGTGACAGATACGCAGTATTTT. The encoded protein is CASSFLAGGVTDTQYF.

This clone was seen more than once but under ten times. V and J are TRBV28 and TRBJ1-2; a possible D gene is TRBD1 (5 bases). This CDR3 is 13 amino acids long. V lost 3 bases to trimming and J lost 4 bases, with 9 bases between them. Germline V gene sequence: CDR1 MDHEN, CDR2 SYDVKM. DNA of the CDR3: TGTGCCAGCAGTTTGGGACCACGCTATGGCTACACCTTC. Amino acid sequence: CASSLGPRYGYTF.

The gene calls are TRBV5-1 and TRBJ2-1, with D possibly being TRBD1 (5 bases). The length of the CDR3 is 16 residues. Trimming pared 0 bases from V and 6 bases from J, leaving 16 bases between. Germline loops: CDR1 SGHRS, CDR2 YFSETQ. CDR3 sequence: CASSLDVGVILNEQFF. CDR3 bases: TGCGCCAGCAGCTTGGACGTAGGGGTCATCCTCAATGAGCAGTTCTTC.

This clone was seen only once. Germline is not matched at one junction end, which may reflect a read error. This chain joins TRBV6-1 and TRBJ1-3; a possible D gene is TRBD1 (5 bases). The CDR3 loop spans 14 amino acids. Germline loops: CDR1 MNHNS, CDR2 SASEGT. The CDR3 sequence: CAISEPRGRNTIYF. The CDR3 DNA follows: TGTGCCATCAGTGAACCCCGGGGGAGAAACACCATATATTTT.

The chain couples TRBV29-1 to TRBJ1-1; D possibly corresponds to TRBD1 (6 bases). Germline V CDR1 and CDR2: SQVTM, ANQGSEA. The V end was cut by 1 base, the J end by 3 bases, with 12 bases between. There are 14 residues in the CDR3. CDR3 loop: CSVEVATGYTEAFF. The CDR3 DNA sequence: TGCAGCGTTGAAGTGGCAACAGGGTACACTGAAGCTTTCTTT.

This chain joins TRBV19 and TRBJ1-1; possible D gene TRBD1, 5 bases. V shed 4 bases and J shed 1 base, with 7 bases lying between them. CDR3 length equals 13 residues. In germline, CDR1 is LNHDA, CDR2 SQIVND (reference sequence). The CDR3 region is CASSTGRNTEAFF. The CDR3 bases are TGTGCCAGTAGTACAGGGAGGAACACTGAAGCTTTCTTT.

This clone was seen a few times. The chain uses TRBV5-1 and TRBJ1-6; 7 bases are a match to TRBD1. CDR3 length equals 15 residues. Germline lookup yields CDR1 SGHRS and CDR2 YFSETQ. Germline trimming cut 0 bases from V and 6 bases from J; bases unmatched to any gene: 3. CDR3 nucleotide sequence: TGCGCCAGCAGCTTGGGACAGGGACGTAATTCACCCCTCCACTTT. Amino acids: CASSLGQGRNSPLHF.

This sequence joins TRBV29-1 and TRBJ2-2; tentatively, D is TRBD1 or TRBD2 (5 bases each). The CDR3 has 15 residues. Germline-derived CDR1 and CDR2 are SQVTM and ANQGSEA. V gave up 4 bases and J gave up 2 bases, with 14 bases separating them. CDR3 coding DNA: TGCAGCGTTGTGAGGGGCCCGTACAACACCGGGGAGCTGTTTTTT. This codes for CSVVRGPYNTGELFF.

The chain is built from TRBV5-1 and TRBJ2-3, with a weak D call TRBD2 (7 bases). Germline assignment: CDR1 SGHRS and CDR2 YFSETQ. Between the trimmed V and J ends, which lost 6 bases and 4 bases, there was a span of 12 bases. The CDR3 loop spans 13 amino acids. The CDR3, as DNA: TGCGCCAGCAAGGGGGAGGGCCCAGATACGCAGTATTTT. It codes for CASKGEGPDTQYF.

This clone was picked up a small number of times. V and J are TRBV4-1 and TRBJ2-1, with 12 bases matching TRBD2. The V and J ends lost 0 bases and 9 bases, in that order; junction bases with no gene match: 6. Germline V gene sequence: CDR1 MGHRA, CDR2 YSYEKL. This CDR3 is built from 16 residues. The CDR3 here is CASSQELAGGRGEQFF. CDR3 sequence (DNA): TGCGCCAGCAGCCAAGAACTAGCGGGGGGTCGGGGTGAGCAGTTCTTC.

The rearrangement links TRBV18 to TRBJ2-2; 14 positions agree with TRBD2. The junction had 7 bases not matched to a gene; V was cut back by 1 base and J by 6 bases. The CDR3 covers 18 residues. CDR1 is KGHSH, CDR2 LQKENI, per germline. The chain's CDR3 is CASSPRMTSGGASGELFF. CDR3 DNA sequence: TGTGCCAGCTCACCACGAATGACTAGCGGGGGGGCCTCCGGGGAGCTGTTTTTT.

The rearrangement joins TRBV10-3 to TRBJ2-1, with a possible D match to TRBD1 (6 bases). The V and J ends lost 2 bases and 8 bases respectively, with 10 bases between them. The germline V gene has CDR1 ENHRY and CDR2 SYGVKD. The CDR3 covers 13 residues. This CDR3 is CAISEDRIDEQFF. The DNA of the CDR3 is TGTGCCATCAGTGAGGACAGGATAGATGAGCAGTTCTTC.

The chain joins TRBV6-5 to TRBJ1-1, with 8 bases fitting TRBD1. The CDR3 spans 15 residues. The J segment lost 3 bases and the V segment lost 7 bases, leaving 10 bases of the junction unmatched. CDR1 and CDR2 (germline): MNHEY, SVGAGI. CDR3 coding DNA: TGTGCCAGCAACCCCTCAATGACAGGGGACACTGAAGCTTTCTTT. Its translation is CASNPSMTGDTEAFF.

The DNA for the CDR3 is TGTGCCAGCGCCGAACAGGGGGAGAACACAGATACGCAGTATTTT. Its protein product is CASAEQGENTDTQYF. The chain links TRBV2 to TRBJ2-3, with TRBD1 identical over 8 bases. The trim removed 8 bases at V and 2 bases at J, leaving 9 bases unmatched. The CDR3 covers 15 residues. Germline values: CDR1 SNHLY, CDR2 FYNNEI. Full variable domain (rest looked up from reference TRBV2 and TRBJ2-3): EPEVTQTPSHQVTQMGQEVILRCVPISNHLYFYWYRQILGQKVEFLVSFYNNEISEKSEIFDDQFSVERPDGSNFTLKIRSTKLEDSAMYFCASAEQGENTDTQYFGPGTRLTVL.

The chain recombines TRBV6-6 with TRBJ2-1; tentative D call: TRBD2 (6 bases). This CDR3 has 16 amino acids. Germline CDR1 reads MNHNY; CDR2 reads SVGAGI (reference sequence). Trimming left V 2 bases short and J 9 bases short, with 20 bases between. The DNA of the CDR3 is TGTGCCAGCAGTTACCCTTCGGGACTTGGGGATCCTGAGCAGTTCTTC. Translating gives CASSYPSGLGDPEQFF.

The chain carries TRBV7-2 and TRBJ2-1; TRBD2 agrees at 11 bases. The V and J ends lost 2 bases and 4 bases, in that order; junction bases with no gene match: 7. The CDR3 totals 17 residues. Per germline, CDR1 SGHTA and CDR2 FQGNSA. The CDR3 sequence is CASSLSSGTSGYNEQFF. CDR3 nucleotides: TGTGCCAGCAGCTTATCTTCAGGGACTAGCGGATACAATGAGCAGTTCTTC. Full variable domain (rest looked up from reference TRBV7-2 and TRBJ2-1): GAGVSQSPSNKVTEKGKDVELRCDPISGHTALYWYRQSLGQGLEFLIYFQGNSAPDKSGLPSDRFSAERTGGSVSTLTIQRTQQEDSAVYLCASSLSSGTSGYNEQFFGPGTRLTVL.

The chain has TRBV19 and TRBJ1-5; D gene unclear. V lost 6 bases, J lost 0 bases, and 12 bases lay in between. The CDR3 contains 15 residues. Germline CDR1 LNHDA, CDR2 SQIVND (reference sequence). CDR3 DNA sequence: TGTGCCAGTAGGGTCGGAACTCTTAGCAATCAGCCCCAGCATTTT. Its protein product is CASRVGTLSNQPQHF.

This rearrangement joins TRBV7-8 to TRBJ2-1; a possible D gene is TRBD1 (7 bases). The CDR3 covers 16 residues. V was trimmed by 3 bases and J by 9 bases, leaving 21 bases between them. From germline, CDR1 is SGHVS and CDR2 FQNEAQ. This CDR3 is CASSLGRQGGFGEQFF. The DNA of the CDR3 is TGTGCCAGCAGCTTGGGCAGGCAGGGGGGTTTCGGTGAGCAGTTCTTC.

The chain carries TRBV28 and TRBJ2-3, with no clear D. Germline V gene data show CDR1 as MDHEN and CDR2 as SYDVKM. Trimming pared 4 bases from V and 3 bases from J, leaving 11 bases between. This CDR3 has 14 amino acids. CDR3 sequence: CASSSTPRTDTQYF. The DNA of the CDR3 is TGTGCCAGCAGTTCGACCCCCCGGACAGATACGCAGTATTTT. Based on the CDR3 plus reference TRBV28 and TRBJ2-3, the full variable domain is DVKVTQSSRYLVKRTGEKVFLECVQDMDHENMFWYRQDPGLGLRLIYFSYDVKMKEKGDIPEGYSVSREKKERFSLILESASTNQTSMYLCASSSTPRTDTQYFGPGTRLTVL.

The rearrangement joins TRBV7-2 to TRBJ2-7; a possible D gene is TRBD2 (5 bases). The V end was cut by 1 base, the J end by 3 bases, with 10 bases between. This CDR3 has 14 amino acids. Germline CDR1 SGHTA, CDR2 FQGNSA. This chain's CDR3 is CASSLGGSNYEQYF. The CDR3 DNA reads as TGTGCCAGCAGCTTAGGAGGGTCCAACTACGAGCAGTACTTC.

This clone has just one count. The chain links TRBV19 to TRBJ1-4, with 9 bases matching TRBD1. Germline V gene lookup returns CDR1 LNHDA and CDR2 SQIVND (reference sequence). J gave up 7 bases and V 7 bases, and 10 bases lay outside the gene matches. The CDR3 is 15 residues long. The CDR3 here is CASNRGPGGGEKLFF. As DNA, the CDR3 is TGTGCCAGTAACAGGGGGCCTGGAGGGGGTGAAAAACTGTTTTTT.